The rows below give T cell receptor beta chains drawn from one sample of a study of metastatic and nonmetastatic thyroid tumors. TCRdb re-called the PCR reads through MiXCR. Of about 15,000 clones in the sample, 25% to 30% were seen once. Sequencing was done on a sample of tumor tissue. The receptors come from a male donor with papillary thyroid cancer or a benign thyroid nodule (not recorded which). Some clones in this sample may be carry-over from other donors' samples. Both conserved end residues are part of each CDR3. A D gene is named only where the DNA matches it firmly. Size values are once, few and many counts, or a class for expanded clones, and some rows have none.

v_call	d_call	cdr3_length	clone_size	j_call	cdr3_aa	cdr3_nt
TRBV18	NA	16	many	TRBJ2-3	CASSPQVRGAGETQYF	TGTGCCAGCTCACCACAGGTTAGGGGGGCCGGAGAAACGCAGTATTTT
TRBV2	NA	14	NA	TRBJ1-5	CASIGPGIDQPQHF	TGTGCCAGCATTGGCCCAGGGATTGATCAGCCCCAGCATTTT
TRBV20-1	NA	15	NA	TRBJ1-1	CSAREPGGGGTEAFF	TGCAGTGCTAGGGAGCCGGGGGGCGGGGGCACTGAAGCTTTCTTT
TRBV28	NA	15	few	TRBJ2-7	CASTPRAPGRSEQYF	TGTGCCTCCACTCCCCGGGCGCCTGGACGGAGCGAGCAGTACTTC
TRBV12-3/TRBV12-4	TRBD1	14	many	TRBJ2-7	CASSTGTGAHEQYF	TGTGCCAGCAGCACCGGGACAGGGGCCCACGAGCAGTACTTC
TRBV18	NA	15	few	TRBJ2-7	CASSQLDTSWNEQYF	TGTGCCAGCTCACAGCTAGACACCTCCTGGAACGAGCAGTACTTC
TRBV4-1	NA	15	medium-sized	TRBJ2-3	CASSQDLGRKDTQYF	TGCGCCAGCAGCCAAGACCTAGGAAGGAAGGATACGCAGTATTTT
TRBV20-1	NA	13	NA	TRBJ2-7	CSAHGGPSYEQYF	TGCAGTGCCCACGGGGGGCCTTCCTACGAGCAGTACTTC
TRBV18	TRBD1	14	few	TRBJ1-1	CASSPRGGNTEAFF	TGCGCCAGCTCACCCAGGGGGGGGAACACTGAAGCTTTCTTT
TRBV28	TRBD1	15	NA	TRBJ2-7	CASSTPGQGYYEQYF	TGTGCCAGCAGTACCCCGGGACAGGGATACTACGAGCAGTACTTC
TRBV6-4	NA	13	many	TRBJ2-2	CASSDKDTGELFF	TGTGCCAGCAGTGACAAGGACACCGGGGAGCTGTTTTTT
TRBV28	TRBD1	15	medium-sized	TRBJ2-7	CASSLSATGKGEQYF	TGTGCCAGCAGTTTATCCGCGACAGGGAAGGGCGAGCAGTACTTC
TRBV7-6	NA	14	NA	TRBJ2-7	CASSLATEGYEQYF	TGTGCCAGCAGCTTAGCGACGGAGGGGTACGAGCAGTACTTC
TRBV20-1	TRBD2	15	NA	TRBJ2-1	CSAKTGTSGYNEQFF	TGCAGTGCTAAGACCGGGACTAGCGGCTACAATGAGCAGTTCTTC
TRBV5-4	TRBD1	15	NA	TRBJ2-7	CASSSPGTDGNEEYF	TGTGCCAGCAGCTCCCCCGGGACAGATGGTAACGAGGAGTACTTC
TRBV3-1	NA	14	once	TRBJ2-5	CASSQYLIEETQYF	TGTGCCAGCAGCCAATATCTTATCGAAGAGACCCAGTACTTT
TRBV2	TRBD1	17	many	TRBJ1-1	CASSEGPAGRGRTEAFF	TGTGCCAGCAGTGAAGGGCCCGCGGGCAGGGGGCGAACTGAAGCTTTCTTT
TRBV7-8	NA	15	NA	TRBJ2-7	CASSLETGASYEQYF	TGTGCCAGCAGCTTAGAGACAGGTGCCTCCTACGAGCAGTACTTC
TRBV6-1	NA	14	medium-sized	TRBJ2-7	CASKSDLSFYEQYF	TGTGCCAGCAAGTCGGACCTATCGTTCTACGAGCAGTACTTC
TRBV28	NA	17	few	TRBJ2-1	CASSFASTRGGYNEQFF	TGTGCCAGCAGTTTCGCAAGTACTAGAGGGGGATACAATGAGCAGTTCTTC
TRBV6-4	NA	13	many	TRBJ2-1	CASSLDGHNEQFF	TGTGCCAGCAGCTTGGACGGACACAATGAGCAGTTCTTC
TRBV24-1	NA	15	many	TRBJ2-5	CATSDRDAYQETQYF	TGTGCCACCAGTGATCGGGACGCGTACCAAGAGACCCAGTACTTC
TRBV28	TRBD1	16	few	TRBJ2-7	CASSLSSGTGPYEQYF	TGTGCCAGCAGTTTATCCTCCGGGACAGGCCCCTACGAGCAGTACTTC
TRBV28	TRBD1	13	medium-sized	TRBJ2-4	CASSSQGMDIQYF	TGTGCCAGCAGTTCACAGGGGATGGACATTCAGTACTTC
TRBV20-1	TRBD2	14	NA	TRBJ2-2	CSARDTGGSGELVF	TGCAGTGCTAGAGACACCGGGGGGTCCGGGGAGCTGGTTTTT
TRBV2	NA	14	NA	TRBJ2-7	CASRTDTQSYEQYF	TGTGCCAGCCGGACGGACACCCAATCCTACGAGCAGTACTTC
TRBV28	NA	18	medium-sized	TRBJ2-7	CASKVSGMIGTATYEQYF	TGTGCCAGCAAGGTCTCTGGGATGATAGGGACGGCTACCTACGAGCAGTACTTC
TRBV20-1	NA	15	NA	TRBJ1-5	CSARDYGTSNQPQHF	TGCTCTGCTAGAGATTATGGAACGAGCAATCAGCCCCAGCATTTT
TRBV5-5	NA	15	few	TRBJ2-5	CASSLPRTYQETQYF	TGTGCCAGCAGCTTGCCCAGGACGTACCAAGAGACCCAGTACTTC